This T cell receptor (beta chain) was recovered during a study of beta chain features in type 1 diabetes. Study findings and constraints: Among patients, naive, central memory and Treg TCRB repertoires appeared more similar than among healthy donors. Shorter TCRB CDR3s, moderately but significantly so, were found in Type 1 diabetes patients in all four CD4+ subsets.

Germline loops: CDR1 MNHNS, CDR2 SASEGT. The CDR3 is 17 amino acids. Trimming removed 1 base from V and 5 bases from J; junction bases left unmatched: 13. It was one heparinised blood draw, averaging roughly 0.11 L, that each donor gave. Purity exceeded 95% in all sorted populations. The investigators reverse transcribed all of the isolated RNA, so they sequenced expressed TCRB transcripts. An average of around 3.9 million reads was obtained for naive, central memory and regulatory T cell samples. The protocol was immunoSEQ multiplex PCR, while the TCRdb copy is restricted to in-frame clones and leaves out a portion. The sample lists 200,000 to 300,000 clones, around 21% seen once, with around 0.028% in the top ten. On this clone itself: No antigen is known for it.

This rearrangement joins TRBV6-1 to TRBJ2-7, with 8 bases aligning to TRBD2. The clonotype was recovered from a woman aged 35 to 49 with type 1 diabetes. Sequenced: naive CD4+ T cells from blood. In DNA, the CDR3 is TGTGCCAGCAGTGAAGAAGTCGGAGCGGGGGCAAGGAACGAGCAGTACTTC. Translating gives CASSEEVGAGARNEQYF.